These 27 T cell receptor beta chains share one sample of origin, sequenced in a study of Ad26.COV2.S vaccination and SARS-CoV-2 variants (dated by TCRdb to the early 2020s). The library came from the immunoSEQ multiplex PCR assay. This immuneACCESS table, as held by TCRdb, lists in-frame sequences with V and J called but not all clones. Of the missing ones, under half trace to an unresolved V gene in checked studies; the others have no known cause. For this sample there are over 250,000 clones; over 75% appear just once. The top ten clones comprise around 3% of the sample. This specimen's treatment or condition label, per the study, means: approximately 18 received Ad26.COV2.S at low or high dose, single or two shots; 5 received placebo; per-sample allocation not given. Repertoires of vaccine and placebo recipients were sequenced from samples collected on day 63 after the first injection. Material: peripheral blood, obtained in a trial of Ad26.COV2.S vaccine versus placebo. The receptors here all came from a person aged 18-60 years who received the Ad26.COV2.S COVID-19 vaccine or a placebo.

The chain links TRBV5-1 to TRBJ2-7; possibly TRBD2 for D (6 bases). The germline CDR1 and CDR2 sequences are SGHRS and YFSETQ. This CDR3 region has 14 residues. Trimming cost V 2 bases and J 2 bases, with 11 bases left between them. The CDR3 is CASSFGGYTYEQYF. The CDR3 coding sequence is TGCGCCAGCAGCTTTGGAGGGTACACCTACGAGCAGTACTTC.

The V gene is TRBV6-2 or TRBV6-3, the J gene TRBJ1-1, with 9 bases identical to TRBD1. CDR1 is MNHEY, CDR2 SVGEGT, per germline. CDR3 length: 16 residues. After removal of 2 bases from V and 4 bases from J, the junction contained 8 bases not matched to a gene. CDR3 residues: CASSYPPTGGSTEAFF. In nucleotides, the CDR3 is TGTGCCAGCAGTTACCCCCCGACAGGGGGGAGCACTGAAGCTTTCTTT.

V gene TRBV27 combines with J gene TRBJ2-7; unclear D gene. The V and J ends lost 10 bases and 1 base respectively, with 8 bases between them. The CDR3 extends over 11 amino acids. Per germline, CDR1 MNHEY and CDR2 SMNVEV (reference sequence). As DNA, the CDR3 is TGTGCCACCTTTTTTTCCTACGAGCAGTACTTC. Its protein is CATFFSYEQYF.

The chain couples TRBV11-2 to TRBJ2-7, with 11 bases identical to TRBD2. The trim removed 4 bases at V and 2 bases at J, leaving 10 bases unmatched. Germline-derived CDR1 and CDR2 are SGHAT and FQNNGV. The CDR3 covers 17 residues. The CDR3 protein is CASSSQLTSGTAYEQYF. Written as DNA, the CDR3 is TGTGCCAGCAGCTCCCAACTGACTAGCGGGACCGCCTACGAGCAGTACTTC.

The J gene is TRBJ2-7, the V gene TRBV4-2, with 14 positions matching TRBD2. Germline loops: CDR1 LGHNA, CDR2 YNFKEQ. CDR3 length: 15 amino acids. J gave up 4 bases and V 4 bases, and 3 bases lay outside the gene matches. The CDR3: CASSPGTSGGYEQYF. CDR3 DNA sequence: TGTGCCAGCAGCCCCGGGACTAGCGGGGGTTACGAGCAGTACTTC.

The V gene is TRBV5-4, the J gene TRBJ1-6; tentatively, D is TRBD1 (5 bases). The CDR3 spans 16 residues. Germline V gives CDR1 SGHNT, CDR2 YYREEE (reference sequence). V shed 3 bases and J shed 4 bases, with 14 bases lying between them. This CDR3 reads CASSSPGTDYNSPLHF. CDR3 nucleotide sequence: TGTGCCAGCAGCTCCCCCGGGACGGATTATAATTCACCCCTCCACTTT.

The V and J genes are TRBV6-1 and TRBJ1-1; D ambiguous. Trimming took 2 bases from V and 7 from J, leaving 8 bases between them. The CDR3 extends over 12 amino acids. Germline CDR1 reads MNHNS; CDR2 reads SASEGT. CDR3 coding DNA: TGTGCCAGCAGTGAATCAGCAGTTGAAGCTTTCTTT. Its translation is CASSESAVEAFF.

The CDR3 protein is CASRMTSVPSYNEQFF. The CDR3 region has the DNA TGTGCCAGCAGGATGACTAGCGTACCCTCCTACAATGAGCAGTTCTTC. The chain links TRBV28 to TRBJ2-1; TRBD2 agrees at 8 bases. Germline V gene lookup returns CDR1 MDHEN and CDR2 SYDVKM. CDR3 size: 16 residues. J lost 0 bases, V lost 6 bases, and 7 bases had no gene match.

The chain couples TRBV3-1 (or the pseudogene TRBV3-2) to TRBJ2-1; 8 nucleotides line up with TRBD2. The junction had 5 bases not matched to a gene; V was cut back by 1 base and J by 15 bases. The length of the CDR3 is 12 residues. Germline CDR1 LGHDT, CDR2 YNNKEL (reference sequence). The CDR3 sequence is CASSQAGGGLFF. The CDR3 bases are TGTGCCAGCAGCCAAGCCGGGGGGGGGCTGTTCTTC.

The gene calls are TRBV25-1 and TRBJ2-5; tentatively, D is TRBD1 or TRBD2 (5 bases each). The CDR3 is made up of 17 amino acids. V lost 1 base to trimming and J lost 5 bases, with 20 bases between them. CDR1 is MGHDK, CDR2 SYGVNS, per germline. The CDR3 DNA reads as TGTGCCAGCAGTGAATCGAGGGGAGTCCTCTCTCTCGAGACCCAGTACTTC. It is translated as CASSESRGVLSLETQYF.

V usage is TRBV5-8 and J usage is TRBJ1-2; D is perhaps TRBD1 (6 bases). CDR1 and CDR2 from the germline V gene are SGHTS and YDEGEE. V dropped 0 bases and J dropped 7 bases, with 13 bases sitting between them. CDR3 size: 14 residues. This CDR3 reads CASSLGVGGAGYTF. The CDR3 DNA is TGTGCCAGCAGCTTGGGGGTAGGGGGTGCTGGCTACACCTTC.

The chain employs TRBV6-5 and TRBJ2-7; D could derive from TRBD1 or TRBD2 (5 bases each). Germline V gene lookup returns CDR1 MNHEY and CDR2 SVGAGI. The CDR3 extends over 14 amino acids. V was shortened by 4 bases and J by 7 bases, with 17 bases between the two germline ends. For the CDR3, the DNA is TGTGCCAGCAGTTCGATCGGACTCCCAGGGGAGCAGTACTTC. Translating it yields CASSSIGLPGEQYF.

The J gene is TRBJ1-2, the V gene TRBV7-2; D not resolved. CDR3 size: 17 residues. CDR1 and CDR2 (germline): SGHTA, FQGNSA. The V end lost 5 bases, the J end lost 3 bases, and 22 bases lay between the germline ends. CDR3 in amino acids: CASSQRKPSTADYGYTF. The DNA of the CDR3 is TGTGCCAGCAGCCAACGCAAGCCATCGACGGCTGACTATGGCTACACCTTC. Complete variable domain (other parts from reference TRBV7-2 and TRBJ1-2): GAGVSQSPSNKVTEKGKDVELRCDPISGHTALYWYRQSLGQGLEFLIYFQGNSAPDKSGLPSDRFSAERTGGSVSTLTIQRTQQEDSAVYLCASSQRKPSTADYGYTFGSGTRLTVV.

The chain recombines TRBV12-3 or TRBV12-4 with TRBJ2-7; no definite D call. The length of the CDR3 is 12 residues. V was trimmed by 4 bases and J by 0 bases, leaving 4 bases between them. The CDR3 coding sequence is TGTGCCAGCAGTTACGTCTCCTACGAGCAGTACTTC. This sequence encodes CASSYVSYEQYF.

This clone appeared once. The chain combines TRBV6-1 with TRBJ1-1, with 9 positions matching TRBD1. The CDR3 sequence is 15 residues long. Germline V gene sequence: CDR1 MNHNS, CDR2 SASEGT. The ends lost 2 bases at V and 5 bases at J; junction bases unmatched: 6. The CDR3 reads CASSERTGERTEAFF. In DNA, the CDR3 is TGTGCCAGCAGTGAAAGGACAGGGGAGCGGACTGAAGCTTTCTTT.

CDR3 nucleotides: TGTGCCTGGAGTGTACATCGGGGTGGCTACACCTTC. Its translation is CAWSVHRGGYTF. This rearrangement joins TRBV30 to TRBJ1-2; D is uncertain. The V and J ends lost 0 bases and 7 bases respectively, with 9 bases between them. The CDR3 is made up of 12 amino acids. Germline assignment: CDR1 GTSNPN and CDR2 SVGIG (reference sequence).

The chain couples TRBV6-5 to TRBJ1-1, with 11 bases identical to TRBD1. Germline CDR1 is MNHEY and CDR2 is SVGAGI. The CDR3 consists of 15 residues. J was trimmed by 4 bases and V by 2 bases; bases with no gene match: 3. The CDR3 sequence is CASSYGQGAFTEAFF. In DNA form, the CDR3 reads TGTGCCAGCAGTTACGGACAGGGGGCGTTCACTGAAGCTTTCTTT.

In this sample, this clone turned up a few times. V usage is TRBV5-4 and J usage is TRBJ1-1, with 7 bases aligning to TRBD1. This CDR3 comprises 16 residues. Trimming cost V 0 bases and J 0 bases; bases outside gene matches: 5. Germline loops: CDR1 SGHNT, CDR2 YYREEE (reference sequence). The CDR3 here is CASSLGQGFMNTEAFF. The CDR3 DNA reads as TGTGCCAGCAGCTTGGGACAGGGATTTATGAACACTGAAGCTTTCTTT.

This sequence joins TRBV5-1 and TRBJ2-2, with 12 bases that match TRBD1. The germline V gene encodes CDR1 SGHRS and CDR2 YFSETQ. J gave up 3 bases and V 2 bases, and 2 bases lay outside the gene matches. The CDR3 extends over 16 amino acids. The CDR3 DNA follows: TGCGCCAGCAGCTTAGGGACAGGGGGCGACACCGGGGAGCTGTTTTTT. Its protein is CASSLGTGGDTGELFF.

This clone has only a few counts. The gene calls are TRBV6-1 and TRBJ2-7, with D maybe TRBD2 (6 bases). This CDR3 spans 14 amino acids. CDR1 is MNHNS and CDR2 is SASEGT in the germline V gene. Trimming removed 1 base from V and 2 bases from J, with 9 bases in between. The CDR3: CASSEVGGTYEQYF. The CDR3 nucleotides are TGTGCCAGCAGTGAAGTTGGCGGGACCTACGAGCAGTACTTC.

The rearrangement links TRBV7-9 to TRBJ2-7; D might be TRBD1 (6 bases). This CDR3 has 13 amino acids. The ends were cut back, 1 base at V and 5 bases at J, with 9 bases in the middle. Germline V lookup: CDR1 SEHNR, CDR2 FQNEAQ (reference sequence). The DNA for the CDR3 is TGTGCCAGCAGCTTAGAGGCAGGGGACGAGCAGTACTTC. This gives the protein CASSLEAGDEQYF. Filled out from reference TRBV7-9 and TRBJ2-7, the complete variable domain reads DTGVSQNPRHKITKRGQNVTFRCDPISEHNRLYWYRQTLGQGPEFLTYFQNEAQLEKSRLLSDRFSAERPKGSFSTLEIQRTEQGDSAMYLCASSLEAGDEQYFGPGTRLTVT.

The chain has TRBV4-1 and TRBJ1-5; no reliable D call. Trimming pared 1 base from V and 0 bases from J, leaving 13 bases between. The CDR3 extends over 17 amino acids. Germline V CDR1 and CDR2: MGHRA, YSYEKL. CDR3 sequence reads: CASSQVSRPYSNQPQHF. The CDR3 DNA reads as TGCGCCAGCAGCCAAGTTAGTCGCCCTTATAGCAATCAGCCCCAGCATTTT.

This sequence joins TRBV15 and TRBJ2-1, with 11 bases fitting TRBD2. CDR3 size: 17 residues. CDR1 LNHNV and CDR2 YYDKDF come from the germline V gene (reference sequence). V lost 4 bases, J lost 5 bases, and 10 bases stayed unmatched. CDR3 in amino acids: CATSKSIGSGRDNEQFF. The CDR3 coding sequence is TGTGCCACCAGCAAATCCATCGGTAGCGGGAGGGACAATGAGCAGTTCTTC.

V is TRBV3-1 (or the pseudogene TRBV3-2) and J is TRBJ2-2; perhaps TRBD1 as D (5 bases). The CDR3 extends over 16 amino acids. Germline CDR1 LGHDT, CDR2 YNNKEL (reference sequence). The V end lost 1 base, the J end lost 7 bases, and 16 bases lay between the germline ends. CDR3 in DNA: TGTGCCAGCAGCCAAGGGATCACTTTAAGGGGCGGGGAGCTGTTTTTT. Translating it yields CASSQGITLRGGELFF.

Of note for this clone: The same CDR3 arises from other DNA sequences in this sample as well. The chain links TRBV6-5 to TRBJ2-7; 7 bases are shared with TRBD2. V dropped 5 bases and J dropped 0; count of bases not matched to a gene: 1. This CDR3 has 13 residues. The germline CDR1 and CDR2 sequences are MNHEY and SVGAGI. CDR3 amino acids: CASSRTSSYEQYF. The CDR3 DNA follows: TGTGCCAGCAGTAGGACTAGCTCCTACGAGCAGTACTTC.

The chain links TRBV2 to TRBJ1-2, with 8 nucleotides matching TRBD1. The CDR3 is 16 residues long. CDR1 and CDR2 from the germline V gene are SNHLY and FYNNEI. V lost 2 bases, J lost 4 bases, and 9 bases stayed unmatched. In nucleotides, the CDR3 is TGTGCCAGCAGTGAAACTTGGACAGGGCACTTCTATGGCTACACCTTC. It translates to CASSETWTGHFYGYTF.

This sequence joins TRBV6-5 and TRBJ2-1, with 7 bases aligning to TRBD2. Trimming cost V 2 bases and J 8 bases; bases outside gene matches: 9. Looked up from germline, CDR1 is MNHEY and CDR2 is SVGAGI. The CDR3 spans 15 residues. CDR3 amino acids: CASSYPGGGSYEQFF. The CDR3 coding sequence is TGTGCCAGCAGTTACCCTGGGGGGGGTAGCTATGAGCAGTTCTTC.